The 15 T cell receptor beta chains below come from one sample, sequenced in a study of blood T cells in healthy people across ages. It was with a sample-barcoded 5' primer and a J-beta primer mix that a second PCR of roughly 6 to 12 cycles was run. TCRdb itself ran the 5' RACE reads through MiXCR, one entry per CDR3 protein. This sample has 380,000 or so distinct CDR3 sequences; approximately 47% occur once, and the top ten carry 50% to 65%. Material for sequencing was blood. Source of these receptors: a man in his sixties in good health.

This clonotype came up a few times. The chain has TRBV4-1 and TRBJ1-5, with D maybe TRBD1 (5 bases). The germline CDR1 and CDR2 sequences are MGHRA and YSYEKL. The CDR3 covers 15 residues. V dropped 0 bases and J dropped 0 bases, with 6 bases sitting between them. The CDR3 coding sequence is TGCGCCAGCAGCCAAGATCAGGGTAGCAATCAGCCCCAGCATTTT. Its translation is CASSQDQGSNQPQHF.

This chain joins TRBV20-1 and TRBJ2-3; D assignment may be TRBD1 or TRBD2 (5 bases each). The CDR3 runs 14 residues. V dropped 2 bases and J dropped 1 base, with 10 bases sitting between them. From germline, CDR1 is DFQATT and CDR2 SNEGSKA (reference sequence). CDR3: CSARKGSRTDTQYF. The CDR3 DNA is TGCAGTGCTAGAAAGGGGAGTCGCACAGATACGCAGTATTTT.

To note about this clonotype: Germline is not matched at one junction end, which may reflect a read error. This chain joins TRBV30 and TRBJ2-4, with a weak D call TRBD1 (6 bases). This CDR3 is 15 amino acids long. CDR1 and CDR2 (germline): GTSNPN, SVGIG (reference sequence). The CDR3 protein is CVWSPTQGAKNIQYF. The CDR3 DNA is TGTGTCTGGAGTCCAACACAGGGAGCCAAAAACATTCAGTACTTC.

V and J are TRBV29-1 and TRBJ2-3, with 11 bases identical to TRBD2. The germline CDR1 and CDR2 sequences are SQVTM and ANQGSEA. V shed 7 bases and J 8 bases; nucleotides not matched to a gene: 14. The CDR3 is made up of 15 amino acids. The CDR3 loop is CSASPGLAEKSTQYF. The CDR3, as DNA: TGCAGCGCATCACCGGGACTAGCGGAGAAGAGTACGCAGTATTTT.

The rearrangement uses TRBV6-2 or TRBV6-3 and TRBJ2-1, with D perhaps matching TRBD1 (5 bases). CDR3 size: 16 residues. The germline CDR1 and CDR2 sequences are MNHEY and SVGEGT. Trimming took 5 bases from V and 6 from J, leaving 20 bases between them. Here the CDR3 DNA reads TGTGCCAGCAGTGACATCAGGGTAACAATGCCCAATGAGCAGTTCTTC. Translated, it gives CASSDIRVTMPNEQFF.

The table lists this clonotype with a few counts. The CDR3 protein is CSVEDWAGRGYTF. Written as DNA, the CDR3 is TGCAGCGTTGAAGATTGGGCAGGACGTGGCTACACCTTC. The V call is TRBV29-1, the J call TRBJ1-2; D is unresolved. V gave up 0 bases and J gave up 7 bases, with 12 bases separating them. This CDR3 is built from 13 residues. Germline values: CDR1 SQVTM, CDR2 ANQGSEA.

The chain combines TRBV7-9 with TRBJ2-7, with 12 bases fitting TRBD2. The CDR3 contains 15 residues. Trimming removed 6 bases from V and 7 bases from J; junction bases left unmatched: 10. CDR1 SEHNR and CDR2 FQNEAQ come from the germline V gene (reference sequence). The CDR3 coding sequence is TGTGCCAGCAGTCGTAGGACTAGCGGGAAGGGAGAGCAGTACTTC. Translated, it gives CASSRRTSGKGEQYF.

This clonotype came up many times. The J gene is TRBJ2-7, the V gene TRBV10-1; D is ambiguous. In germline, CDR1 is WNHNN, CDR2 SYGVQD (reference sequence). The CDR3 covers 14 residues. V was trimmed by 8 bases and J by 2 bases, leaving 16 bases between them. The CDR3 DNA follows: TGCGCCAGCGCGACCCGTCGGTATCCCTACGAGCAGTACTTC. Translated: CASATRRYPYEQYF.

This sequence joins TRBV20-1 and TRBJ2-4; 7 nucleotides match TRBD1. In germline, CDR1 is DFQATT, CDR2 SNEGSKA (reference sequence). The CDR3 loop spans 14 amino acids. Losses at the gene ends were 6 bases for V and 13 bases for J; bases not matched to a gene: 18. CDR3 loop: CSAEGQAVQEAQYF. The CDR3 DNA is TGCAGTGCCGAAGGACAGGCCGTTCAAGAGGCCCAGTACTTC.

The V call is TRBV9, the J call TRBJ2-4; 12 nucleotides match TRBD1. Germline assignment: CDR1 SGDLS and CDR2 YYNGEE. The CDR3 length is 14 residues. V dropped 6 bases and J dropped 13; count of bases not matched to a gene: 11. The CDR3 loop reads CASNPGQGAREQYF. The DNA of the CDR3 is TGTGCCAGCAACCCGGGACAGGGGGCGCGGGAGCAGTACTTC.

This sequence joins TRBV5-1 and TRBJ2-2; 13 nucleotides line up with TRBD2. The V gene end was trimmed by 2 bases and the J gene end by 5 bases; junction bases not matched to a gene: 9. Germline V gene sequence: CDR1 SGHRS, CDR2 YFSETQ. CDR3 length: 18 residues. The CDR3 DNA is TGCGCCAGCAGCTTCATCGGGACTAGCGGGATTGGGACCGGGGAGCTGTTTTTT. It codes for CASSFIGTSGIGTGELFF.

The J gene is TRBJ2-7, the V gene TRBV20-1, with D perhaps TRBD1 or TRBD2 (6 bases each). CDR1 is DFQATT and CDR2 is SNEGSKA in the germline V gene (reference sequence). There are 14 residues in the CDR3. The ends were cut back, 6 bases at V and 7 bases at J, with 22 bases in the middle. CDR3 sequence reads: CSAPLRGRGGEQYF. CDR3 coding DNA: TGCAGTGCACCACTACGGGGGCGGGGCGGGGAGCAGTACTTC.

V and J are TRBV20-1 and TRBJ2-7, with D perhaps being TRBD1 or TRBD2 (5 bases each). With 4 bases removed from V and 5 bases from J, the gap between germline ends came to 12 bases. Germline assignment: CDR1 DFQATT and CDR2 SNEGSKA (reference sequence). The CDR3 totals 12 residues. CDR3 sequence reads: CSAIEGIDEQYF. DNA for the CDR3: TGCAGTGCTATCGAGGGGATAGACGAGCAGTACTTC.

V usage is TRBV3-1 and J usage is TRBJ1-4; D unclear. The germline gives CDR1 LGHDT, CDR2 YNNKEL (reference sequence). The CDR3 consists of 15 residues. Trimming removed 3 bases from V and 7 bases from J, with 15 bases in between. The CDR3 nucleotides read TGTGCCAGCAGCCATTTGGAACTCTGGGGTGAAAAACTGTTTTTT. As protein: CASSHLELWGEKLFF. Full variable domain (missing parts from reference TRBV3-1 and TRBJ1-4): DTAVSQTPKYLVTQMGNDKSIKCEQNLGHDTMYWYKQDSKKFLKIMFSYNNKELIINETVPNRFSPKSPDKAHLNLHINSLELGDSAVYFCASSHLELWGEKLFFGSGTQLSVL.

Notes on this clonotype: The junction does not match germline at one end; this may be a read error. The chain couples TRBV12-3 or TRBV12-4 to TRBJ2-6; 7 bases align to TRBD2. The CDR3 covers 17 residues. The CDR3 loop is CASSRLARSSGSNVLTF. The CDR3 DNA sequence: TGTGCCAGCAGTCGACTAGCTCGCAGCTCTGGGTCCAACGTCCTGACTTTC.